The rows below give T cell receptor beta chains drawn from one sample of a study of beta chain features in type 1 diabetes. Produced via immunoSEQ multiplex PCR; TCRdb's table is partial and in-frame only. The data show some 230,000 clones, 9.6% seen once. The sample consisted of naive CD4+ T cells from blood. Receptors originate from a woman aged 18-30 years in good health. Both conserved end residues are part of each CDR3. The D gene is left open where the match is weak. Expanded clones get a size class; other rows say once, few or many, or leave the size out.

D: NA
size: few
J: TRBJ2-7
V: TRBV12-5
CDR3: CASGVDSNSYEQYF
DNA: TGTGCTAGTGGTGTGGACAGTAACTCCTACGAGCAGTACTTC

D: NA
size: few
J: TRBJ1-2
V: TRBV7-9
CDR3: CASSPAQGGGYTF
DNA: TGTGCCAGCAGCCCCGCCCAAGGAGGTGGCTACACCTTC

D: TRBD1
size: NA
J: TRBJ1-1
V: TRBV7-9
CDR3: CASSSRTGEDTEAFF
DNA: TGTGCCAGCAGCTCGAGGACAGGGGAGGACACTGAAGCTTTCTTT

D: TRBD2
size: NA
J: TRBJ2-5
V: TRBV7-2
CDR3: CASSLRLAGGQETQYF
DNA: TGTGCCAGCAGCTTAAGGCTAGCGGGGGGTCAGGAGACCCAGTACTTC

D: NA
size: NA
J: TRBJ1-2
V: TRBV19
CDR3: CASSRTGGDYTF
DNA: TGTGCCAGTAGCCGGACGGGGGGGGACTACACCTTC

D: NA
size: NA
J: TRBJ2-7
V: TRBV5-4
CDR3: CASSSPPGYEQYF
DNA: TGTGCCAGCAGCTCGCCCCCGGGGTACGAGCAGTACTTC

D: TRBD1
size: NA
J: TRBJ1-1
V: TRBV5-4
CDR3: CASSSPGTGSNTEAFF
DNA: TGTGCCAGCAGCAGTCCCGGGACAGGGTCGAACACTGAAGCTTTCTTT

D: TRBD2
size: NA
J: TRBJ2-2
V: TRBV5-1
CDR3: CASSLGLAGGNTGELFF
DNA: TGCGCCAGCAGCTTGGGACTAGCGGGAGGAAACACCGGGGAGCTGTTTTTT

D: TRBD2
size: NA
J: TRBJ2-2
V: TRBV11-2
CDR3: CASSKGLAGVRGELFF
DNA: TGTGCCAGCAGCAAGGGACTAGCGGGGGTCAGAGGGGAGCTGTTTTTT

D: NA
size: NA
J: TRBJ1-2
V: TRBV2
CDR3: CASSAGGQRYDGYTF
DNA: TGTGCCAGCAGTGCGGGGGGTCAAAGGTATGATGGCTACACCTTC

D: NA
size: NA
J: TRBJ2-3
V: TRBV12-2
CDR3: CASRFGVCPGLRGQYF
DNA: TGTGCAAGTCGCTTCGGGGTGTGCCCGGGGCTGCGGGGGCAGTATTTT

D: TRBD1
size: few
J: TRBJ1-1
V: TRBV5-1
CDR3: CASSSNPGTENTEAFF
DNA: TGCGCCAGCAGCTCCAATCCCGGGACAGAGAACACTGAAGCTTTCTTT

D: NA
size: NA
J: TRBJ1-5
V: TRBV1
CDR3: CTSSQDPGQGKDQPQHF
DNA: TGCACCAGCAGCCAAGACCCGGGACAGGGGAAAGATCAGCCCCAGCATTTT

D: TRBD2
size: NA
J: TRBJ2-7
V: TRBV2
CDR3: CASDAGGYEQYF
DNA: TGTGCCAGCGATGCGGGAGGCTACGAGCAGTACTTC

D: TRBD1
size: once
J: TRBJ2-2
V: TRBV5-1
CDR3: CASSFGPVGQGYTGELFF
DNA: TGCGCCAGCAGCTTTGGACCAGTCGGACAGGGGTACACCGGGGAGCTGTTTTTT

D: NA
size: NA
J: TRBJ2-2
V: TRBV7-9
CDR3: CASRTGWRGGELFF
DNA: TGTGCCAGCAGAACAGGGTGGCGAGGCGGAGAGCTGTTTTTT

D: NA
size: NA
J: TRBJ2-7
V: TRBV12-1
CDR3: CASPSKVGGSSYEQYF
DNA: TGTGCCAGCCCGTCGAAGGTCGGGGGAAGCTCCTACGAGCAGTACTTC